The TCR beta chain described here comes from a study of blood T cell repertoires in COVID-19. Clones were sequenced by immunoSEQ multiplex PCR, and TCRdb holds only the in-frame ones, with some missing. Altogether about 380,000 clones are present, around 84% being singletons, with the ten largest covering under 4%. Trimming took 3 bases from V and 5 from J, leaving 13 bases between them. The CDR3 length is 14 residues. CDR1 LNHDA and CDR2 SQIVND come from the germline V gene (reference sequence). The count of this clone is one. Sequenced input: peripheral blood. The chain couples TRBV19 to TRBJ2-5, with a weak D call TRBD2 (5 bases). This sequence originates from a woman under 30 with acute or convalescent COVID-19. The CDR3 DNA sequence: TGTGCCAGTAGTATGGGCGGGTTTGGGGAGACCCAGTACTTC. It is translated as CASSMGGFGETQYF.